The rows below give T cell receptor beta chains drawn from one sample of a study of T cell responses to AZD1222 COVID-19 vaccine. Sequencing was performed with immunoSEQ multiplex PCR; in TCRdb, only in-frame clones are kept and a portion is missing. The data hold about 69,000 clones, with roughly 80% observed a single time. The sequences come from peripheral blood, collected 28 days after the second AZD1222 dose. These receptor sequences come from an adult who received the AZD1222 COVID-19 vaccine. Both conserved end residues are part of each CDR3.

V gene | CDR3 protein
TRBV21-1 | CASSLDSGYQETQYF
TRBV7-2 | CASSLGATSYTF
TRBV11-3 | CASSLTMLQETQYF
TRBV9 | CASSAGTDSVQPQHF
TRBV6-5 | CASRVGHGSYEQYF
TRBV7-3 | CASSPGRMNTGELFF
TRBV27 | CASSPWREGGNEQFF
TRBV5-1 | CASSSQGASYNEQFF
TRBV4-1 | CASSLLGILGDTQYF
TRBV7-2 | CASSLALGVSDTQYF
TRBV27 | CASSPFRQDFYGYTF
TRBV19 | CASSIMVGLAGNNEQFF
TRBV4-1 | CASSQDSGVGQPQHF
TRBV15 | CATSLAGSSYNEQFF
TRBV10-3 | CAISAGTQETQYF
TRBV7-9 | CASTRTSTDTQYF
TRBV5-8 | CASSSYLIDRAAEAFF
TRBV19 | CASSIIREREAFF
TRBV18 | CASSPLGEPSTEAFF
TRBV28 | CAAEMRVPYEQYF
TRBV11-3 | CASSSTDTQYF
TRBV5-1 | CASSDTGFNEQYF
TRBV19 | CASSIMFRISGNTIYF
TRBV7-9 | CASSLAGGLAYEQYF
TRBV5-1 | CASTQQGAGETQYF
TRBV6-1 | CASREGSNQPQHF
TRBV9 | CASSIGQGQGQPQHF
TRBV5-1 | CASSLASGPGNTIYF
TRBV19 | CASSRSSGGTYEQYF
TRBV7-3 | CASSDGDGYTF
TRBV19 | CASSIGQVYQPQHF
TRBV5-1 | CASSFRTGGTEAFF
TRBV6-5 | CASSHGTGNGGYTF
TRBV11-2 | CASSSSGTLRARDGYTF
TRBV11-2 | CASSSPRAGELRAKNIQYF
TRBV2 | CASSVDSTNYQPQHF
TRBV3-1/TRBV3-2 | CASSQIPQGGEQYF
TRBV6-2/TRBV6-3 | CASSYLLHKAEAFF
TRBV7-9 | CASSLVVLSGNTIYF
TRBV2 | CASNGQGNQPQHF
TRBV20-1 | CSASMNTEAFF
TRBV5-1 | CASSRERAGYGYTF
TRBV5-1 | CASSVDRINTEAFF
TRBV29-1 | CSVQTSQGETQYF
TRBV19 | CASSIELAGVGYEQYF
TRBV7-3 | CASSLDGNYGYTF
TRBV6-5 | CASSFTVTGELFF
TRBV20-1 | CSASRRETSTDTQYF
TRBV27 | CASKGLAGVLGANVLTF
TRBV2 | CASSALGQGPGYGYTF
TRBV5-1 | CASSLVYRGRNTEAFF
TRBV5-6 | CASSLAGGRDLDEQYF